This TCR beta chain was retrieved from a study of cytomegalovirus exposure and HLA in healthy donors. Trimming cost V 4 bases and J 7 bases, with 11 bases left between them. Germline CDR1 and CDR2: MNHEY and SVGAGI. CDR3 size: 14 residues. In the PCR, 60 Vbeta and 13 Jbeta primers were used. This table comes from immunoSEQ multiplex PCR, and its TCRdb copy is limited to in-frame clones, with some not included. The sample has roughly 140,000 clones; over 70% are singletons. This clone was detected only a few times. What it binds is unknown. General study results and limits: Most subjects had HLA-A and HLA-B alleles reportedly predicted accurately by TCR beta sequences. Later analysis reportedly placed an Asian-associated ancestry cluster below the approximately 700-donor mean in N-insertions.

The genes are TRBV6-5 and TRBJ1-6; D perhaps matches TRBD1 (6 bases). The sequenced sample consisted of PBMCs. The source of this sequence is a woman between 35 and 50 years old in good health and CMV-seronegative. CDR3 coding DNA: TGTGCCAGCAGTTCAGGGGAAAGGAATTCACCCCTCCACTTT. It encodes CASSSGERNSPLHF.